Described below is a single TCR beta chain sequence and its context. The antigen is undetermined. The length of the CDR3 is 12 residues. V was cut by 6 bases and J by 6 bases, with 11 bases left in between. TRBV12-4/TRBJ1-2 clonotypes were amplified with adaptor-ligated barcode primers. MiXCR was run by TCRdb on the multiplex PCR reads, yielding one entry per CDR3 protein. The sample lists roughly 530 distinct CDR3 sequences; around 21% were seen once. Study-wide findings and caveats: Tumor Treg TCRs overlapped most with tumor naive CD4+ cells.

The J gene is TRBJ1-2, the V gene TRBV12-3 or TRBV12-4, with D perhaps TRBD1 (6 bases). The origin of this receptor is a female donor with breast cancer. The specimen sequenced was memory CD4+ T cells sorted from blood. Subset given: memory CD4+ T cells, CD4+CD45RO+CD25-. This chain's CDR3 is CASSGQRDGYTF. CDR3 coding DNA: TGTGCCAGCAGCGGACAGAGGGATGGCTACACCTTC.